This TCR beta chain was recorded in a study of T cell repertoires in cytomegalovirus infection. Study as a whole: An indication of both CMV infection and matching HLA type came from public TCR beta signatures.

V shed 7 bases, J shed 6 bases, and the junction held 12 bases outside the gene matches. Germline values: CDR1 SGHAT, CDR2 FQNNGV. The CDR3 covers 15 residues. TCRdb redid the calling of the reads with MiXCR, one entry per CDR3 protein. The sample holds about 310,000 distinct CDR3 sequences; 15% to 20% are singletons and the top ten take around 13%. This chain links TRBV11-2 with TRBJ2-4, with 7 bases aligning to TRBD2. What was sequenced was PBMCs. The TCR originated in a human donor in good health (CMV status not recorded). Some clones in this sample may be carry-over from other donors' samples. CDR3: CASMLAGDVGNIQYF. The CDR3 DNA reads TGTGCCAGCATGCTCGCGGGGGACGTCGGAAACATTCAGTACTTC.